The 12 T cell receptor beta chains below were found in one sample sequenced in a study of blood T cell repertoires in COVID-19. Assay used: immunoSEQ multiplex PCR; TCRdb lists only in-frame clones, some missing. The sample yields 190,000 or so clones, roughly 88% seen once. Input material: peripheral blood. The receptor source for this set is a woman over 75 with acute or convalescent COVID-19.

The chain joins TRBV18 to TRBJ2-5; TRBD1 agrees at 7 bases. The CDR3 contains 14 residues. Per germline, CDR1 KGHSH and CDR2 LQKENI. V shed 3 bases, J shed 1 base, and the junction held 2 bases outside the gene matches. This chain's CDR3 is CASSPRQGQETQYF. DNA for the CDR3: TGTGCCAGCTCACCGAGACAGGGCCAAGAGACCCAGTACTTC.

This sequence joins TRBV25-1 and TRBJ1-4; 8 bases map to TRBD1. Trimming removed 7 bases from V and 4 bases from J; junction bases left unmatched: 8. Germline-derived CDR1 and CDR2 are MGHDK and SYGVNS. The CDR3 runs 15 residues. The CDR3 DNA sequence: TGTGCCAGCAATGGCAGGGGGCTCGGTAATGAAAAACTGTTTTTT. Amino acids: CASNGRGLGNEKLFF.

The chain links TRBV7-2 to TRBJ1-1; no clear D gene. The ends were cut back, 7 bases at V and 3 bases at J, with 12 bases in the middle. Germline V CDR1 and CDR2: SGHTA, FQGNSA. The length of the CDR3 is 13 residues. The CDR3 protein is CASTAVVDTEAFF. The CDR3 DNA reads TGTGCCAGCACCGCAGTTGTGGACACTGAAGCTTTCTTT.

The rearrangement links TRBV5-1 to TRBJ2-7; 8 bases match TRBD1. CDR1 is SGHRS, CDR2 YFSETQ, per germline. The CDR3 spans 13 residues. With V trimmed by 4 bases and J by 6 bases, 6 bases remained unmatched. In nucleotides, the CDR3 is TGCGCCAGCAGCGATGGGACAGGCTCCGAGCAGTACTTC. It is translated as CASSDGTGSEQYF.

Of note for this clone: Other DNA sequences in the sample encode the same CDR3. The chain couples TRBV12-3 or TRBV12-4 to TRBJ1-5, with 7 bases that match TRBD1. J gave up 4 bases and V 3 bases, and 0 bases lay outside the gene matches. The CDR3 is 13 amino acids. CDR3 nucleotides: TGTGCCAGCAGTTTGACAGGGAATCAGCCCCAGCATTTT. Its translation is CASSLTGNQPQHF.

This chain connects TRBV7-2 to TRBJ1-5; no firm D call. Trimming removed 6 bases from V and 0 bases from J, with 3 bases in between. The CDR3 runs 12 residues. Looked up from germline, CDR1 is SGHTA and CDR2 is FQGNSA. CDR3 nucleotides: TGTGCCAGCAGTAATAGCAATCAGCCCCAGCATTTT. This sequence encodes CASSNSNQPQHF.

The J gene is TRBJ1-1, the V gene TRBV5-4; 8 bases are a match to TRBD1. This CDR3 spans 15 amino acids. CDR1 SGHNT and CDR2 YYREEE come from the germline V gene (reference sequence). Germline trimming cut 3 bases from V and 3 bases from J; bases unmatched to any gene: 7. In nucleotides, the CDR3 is TGTGCCAGCAGCTCGGACAGGGTCGTAGACACTGAAGCTTTCTTT. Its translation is CASSSDRVVDTEAFF.

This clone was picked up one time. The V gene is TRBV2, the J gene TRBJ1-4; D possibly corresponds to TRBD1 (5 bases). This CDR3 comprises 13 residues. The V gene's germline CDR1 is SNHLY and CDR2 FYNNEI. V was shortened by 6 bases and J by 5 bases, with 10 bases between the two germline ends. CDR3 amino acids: CASSQGRNEKLFF. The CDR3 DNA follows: TGTGCCAGCAGCCAGGGAAGGAATGAAAAACTGTTTTTT.

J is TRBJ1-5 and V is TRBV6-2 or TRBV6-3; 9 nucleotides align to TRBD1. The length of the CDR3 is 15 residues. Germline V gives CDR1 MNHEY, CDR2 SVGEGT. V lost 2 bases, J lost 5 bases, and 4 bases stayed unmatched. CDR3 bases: TGTGCCAGCAGTTACAGGGGACAGGGCTATCAGCCCCAGCATTTT. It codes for CASSYRGQGYQPQHF.

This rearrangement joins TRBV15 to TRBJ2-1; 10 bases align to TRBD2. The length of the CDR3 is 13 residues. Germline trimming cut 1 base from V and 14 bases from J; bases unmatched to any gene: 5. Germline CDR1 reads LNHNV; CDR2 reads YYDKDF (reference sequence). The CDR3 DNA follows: TGTGCCACCAGCAGAGCCAGCGGGGGGGTGGAGTTCTTC. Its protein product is CATSRASGGVEFF.

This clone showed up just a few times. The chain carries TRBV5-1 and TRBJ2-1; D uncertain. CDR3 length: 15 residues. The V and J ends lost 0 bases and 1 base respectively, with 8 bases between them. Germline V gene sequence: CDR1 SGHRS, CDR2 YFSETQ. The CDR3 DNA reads TGCGCCAGCAGCTTGGCCGAACAGTCCTACAATGAGCAGTTCTTC. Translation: CASSLAEQSYNEQFF. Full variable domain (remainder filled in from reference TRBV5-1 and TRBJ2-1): KAGVTQTPRYLIKTRGQQVTLSCSPISGHRSVSWYQQTPGQGLQFLFEYFSETQRNKGNFPGRFSGRQFSNSRSEMNVSTLELGDSALYLCASSLAEQSYNEQFFGPGTRLTVL.

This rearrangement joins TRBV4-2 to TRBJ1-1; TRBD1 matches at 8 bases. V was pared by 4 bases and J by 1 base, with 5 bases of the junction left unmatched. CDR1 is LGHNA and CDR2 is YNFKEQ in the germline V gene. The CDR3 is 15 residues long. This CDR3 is CASSPGQGGNTEAFF. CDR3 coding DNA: TGTGCCAGCAGCCCAGGACAGGGAGGGAACACTGAAGCTTTCTTT.